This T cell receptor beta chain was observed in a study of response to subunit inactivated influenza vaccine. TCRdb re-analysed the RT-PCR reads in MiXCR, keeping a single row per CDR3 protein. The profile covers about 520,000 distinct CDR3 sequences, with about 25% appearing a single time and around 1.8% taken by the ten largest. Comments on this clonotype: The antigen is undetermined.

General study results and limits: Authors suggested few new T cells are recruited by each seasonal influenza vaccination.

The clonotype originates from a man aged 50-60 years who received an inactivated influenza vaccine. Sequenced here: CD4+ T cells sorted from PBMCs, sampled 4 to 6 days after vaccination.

CDR3 region: CASSPGTKDNEQFF. For the CDR3, the DNA is TGTGCCAGCAGCCCGGGGACAAAAGACAATGAGCAGTTCTTC. This chain uses TRBV7-2 with TRBJ2-1; D is perhaps TRBD1 (6 bases). The length of the CDR3 is 14 residues. The germline V gene has CDR1 SGHTA and CDR2 FQGNSA. V lost 5 bases, J lost 5 bases, and 13 bases lay in between.